This T cell receptor beta chain came from a study of T cell responses to AZD1222 COVID-19 vaccine. Study-level information: The analysis combined second doses at about 4 or about 12 weeks. Study observations and caveats: The study identified only a handful of AZD1222 recipients as seropositive at baseline. There were vaccine-associated CD4 TCRs across spike, dominant at 160-218 and 743-854.

As for this clone: Its antigen remains unknown.

Sequencing was performed with immunoSEQ multiplex PCR; in TCRdb, only in-frame clones are kept and a portion is missing. Of roughly 150,000 clones in the sample, roughly nine tenths were seen once. V lost 2 bases and J lost 0; bases outside the gene matches: 6. This CDR3 region has 17 residues. CDR1 and CDR2 (germline): SGHRS, YFSETQ. The clonotype comes from an adult in good health. The chain links TRBV5-1 to TRBJ1-3; 9 bases are a match to TRBD1. The specimen comprised peripheral blood, sampled on day 0 of AZD1222 vaccination. The CDR3 DNA reads TGCGCCAGCAGCTTTAGACAGGGGGGGAGCTCTGGAAACACCATATATTTT. Its translation: CASSFRQGGSSGNTIYF.